In this sample, the clone carrying this T cell receptor (beta chain) turned up many times. TCRdb used MiXCR to reprocess the PCR reads, holding one entry per CDR3 protein. The table shows over 600,000 distinct CDR3 sequences, with 20% occurring only once. These data are taken from a study of molecular identifiers for immune sequencing clone quantification. This CDR3 region has 16 residues. V was cut by 1 base and J by 0 bases, with 10 bases left in between. In germline, CDR1 is MGHDK, CDR2 SYGVNS. The TCR originated in a human donor in good health. Some libraries in this study had Jurkat cell RNA spiked in. The sample comprised naive CD8+ T cells from blood, with Jurkat cell RNA spiked in. Subset here: FACS-sorted CD8+CD4-CCR7+CD45RA+ naive T cells. The chain is built from TRBV25-1 and TRBJ1-3; the D is unclear. This CDR3 reads CASSEFHQNSGNTIYF. The CDR3 DNA reads as TGTGCCAGCAGTGAATTTCACCAGAACTCTGGAAACACCATATATTTT.